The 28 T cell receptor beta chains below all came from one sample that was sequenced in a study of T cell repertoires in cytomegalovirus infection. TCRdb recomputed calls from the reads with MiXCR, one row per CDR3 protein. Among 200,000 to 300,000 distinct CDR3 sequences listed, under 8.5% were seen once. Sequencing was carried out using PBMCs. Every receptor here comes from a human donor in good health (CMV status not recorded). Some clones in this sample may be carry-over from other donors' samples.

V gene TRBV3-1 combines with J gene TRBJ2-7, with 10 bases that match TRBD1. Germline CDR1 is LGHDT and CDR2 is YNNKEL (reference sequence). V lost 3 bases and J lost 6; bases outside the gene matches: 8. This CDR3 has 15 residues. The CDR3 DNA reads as TGTGCCAGCAGCCATCCGGGACAGGGGCAGAGCGAGCAGTACTTC. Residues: CASSHPGQGQSEQYF.

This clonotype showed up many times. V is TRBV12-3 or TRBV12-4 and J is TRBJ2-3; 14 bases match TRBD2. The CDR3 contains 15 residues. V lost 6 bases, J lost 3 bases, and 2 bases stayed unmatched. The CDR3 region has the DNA TGTGCCAGCAGCGGGACTAGCGGGGGAACAGATACGCAGTATTTT. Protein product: CASSGTSGGTDTQYF.

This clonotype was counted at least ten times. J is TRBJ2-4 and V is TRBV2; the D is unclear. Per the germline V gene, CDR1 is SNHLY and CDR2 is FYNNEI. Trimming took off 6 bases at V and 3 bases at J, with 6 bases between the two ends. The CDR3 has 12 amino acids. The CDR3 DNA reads TGTGCCAGCAGATCAGACAAAAACATTCAGTACTTC. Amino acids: CASRSDKNIQYF. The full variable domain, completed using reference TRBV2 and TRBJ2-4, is EPEVTQTPSHQVTQMGQEVILRCVPISNHLYFYWYRQILGQKVEFLVSFYNNEISEKSEIFDDQFSVERPDGSNFTLKIRSTKLEDSAMYFCASRSDKNIQYFGAGTRLSVL.

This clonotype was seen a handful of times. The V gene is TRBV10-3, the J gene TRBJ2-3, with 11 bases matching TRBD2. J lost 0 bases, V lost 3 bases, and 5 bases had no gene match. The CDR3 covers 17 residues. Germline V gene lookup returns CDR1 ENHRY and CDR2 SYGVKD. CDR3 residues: CAISEPTSGASTDTQYF. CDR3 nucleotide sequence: TGTGCCATCAGTGAACCGACTAGCGGGGCCAGCACAGATACGCAGTATTTT.

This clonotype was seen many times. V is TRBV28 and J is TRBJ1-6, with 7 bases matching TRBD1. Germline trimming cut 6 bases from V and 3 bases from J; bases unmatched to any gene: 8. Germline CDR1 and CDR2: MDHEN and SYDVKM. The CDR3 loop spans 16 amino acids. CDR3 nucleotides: TGTGCCAGCAGGACGCGCCGGGACAGCTATAATTCACCCCTCCACTTT. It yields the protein CASRTRRDSYNSPLHF.

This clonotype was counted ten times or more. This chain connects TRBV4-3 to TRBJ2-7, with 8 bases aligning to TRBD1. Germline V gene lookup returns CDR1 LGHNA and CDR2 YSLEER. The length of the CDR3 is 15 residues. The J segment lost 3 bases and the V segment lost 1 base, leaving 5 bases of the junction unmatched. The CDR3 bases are TGCGCCAGCAGCCAAGGTCCAGGGGGCGACTACGAGCAGTACTTC. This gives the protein CASSQGPGGDYEQYF.

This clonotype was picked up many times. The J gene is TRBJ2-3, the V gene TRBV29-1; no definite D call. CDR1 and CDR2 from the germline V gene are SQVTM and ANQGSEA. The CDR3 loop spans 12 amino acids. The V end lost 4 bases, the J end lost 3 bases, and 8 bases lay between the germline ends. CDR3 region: CSVVSGTDTQYF. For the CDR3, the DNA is TGCAGCGTTGTATCCGGGACAGATACGCAGTATTTT.

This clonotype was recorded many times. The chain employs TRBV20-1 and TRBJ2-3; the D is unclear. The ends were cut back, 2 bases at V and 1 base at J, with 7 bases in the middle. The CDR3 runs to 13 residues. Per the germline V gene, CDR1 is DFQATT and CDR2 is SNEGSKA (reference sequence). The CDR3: CSARPYGTDTQYF. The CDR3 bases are TGCAGTGCTAGACCCTACGGCACAGATACGCAGTATTTT.

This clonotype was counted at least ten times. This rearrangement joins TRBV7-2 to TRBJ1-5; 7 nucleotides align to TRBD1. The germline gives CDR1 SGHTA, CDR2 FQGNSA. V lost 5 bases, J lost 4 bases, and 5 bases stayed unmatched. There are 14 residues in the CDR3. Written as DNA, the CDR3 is TGTGCCAGCAGCCCACTCAGGGGGAATCAGCCCCAGCATTTT. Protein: CASSPLRGNQPQHF.

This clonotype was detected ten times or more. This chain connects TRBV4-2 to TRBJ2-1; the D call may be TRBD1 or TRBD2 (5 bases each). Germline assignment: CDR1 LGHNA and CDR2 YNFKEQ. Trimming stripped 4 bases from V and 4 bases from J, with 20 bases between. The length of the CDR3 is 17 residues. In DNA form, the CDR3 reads TGTGCCAGCAGCCCCCCGTTCAGGGAGAATATATACAATGAGCAGTTCTTC. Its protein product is CASSPPFRENIYNEQFF.

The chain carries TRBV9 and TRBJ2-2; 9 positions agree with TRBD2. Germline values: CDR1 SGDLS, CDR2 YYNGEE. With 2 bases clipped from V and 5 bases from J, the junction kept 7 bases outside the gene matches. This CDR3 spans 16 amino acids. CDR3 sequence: CASSVELAGRTGELFF. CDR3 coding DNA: TGTGCCAGCAGCGTTGAGCTAGCGGGGAGAACCGGGGAGCTGTTTTTT.

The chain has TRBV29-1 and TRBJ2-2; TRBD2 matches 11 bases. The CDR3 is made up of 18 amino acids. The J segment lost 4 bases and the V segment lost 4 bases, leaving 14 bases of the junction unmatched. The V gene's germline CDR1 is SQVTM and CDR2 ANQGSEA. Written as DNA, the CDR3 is TGCAGCGTTGCCACTAGCGGGGGACCATCAACGAGCACCGGGGAGCTGTTTTTT. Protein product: CSVATSGGPSTSTGELFF.

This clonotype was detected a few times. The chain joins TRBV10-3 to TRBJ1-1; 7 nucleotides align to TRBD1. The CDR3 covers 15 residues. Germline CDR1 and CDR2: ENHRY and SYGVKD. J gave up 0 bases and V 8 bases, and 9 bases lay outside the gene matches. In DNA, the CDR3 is TGTGCCATCCGGATGGGACAGTTTATGAACACTGAAGCTTTCTTT. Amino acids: CAIRMGQFMNTEAFF.

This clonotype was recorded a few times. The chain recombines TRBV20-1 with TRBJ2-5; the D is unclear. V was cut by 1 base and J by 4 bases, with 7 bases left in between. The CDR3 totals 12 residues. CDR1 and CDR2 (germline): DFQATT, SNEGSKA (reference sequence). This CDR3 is CSARVPGETQYF. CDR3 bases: TGCAGTGCTAGAGTCCCGGGAGAGACCCAGTACTTC.

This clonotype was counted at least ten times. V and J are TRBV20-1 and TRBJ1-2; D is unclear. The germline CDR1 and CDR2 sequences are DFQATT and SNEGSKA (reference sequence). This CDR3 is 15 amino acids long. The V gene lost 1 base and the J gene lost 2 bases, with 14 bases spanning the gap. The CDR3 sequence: CSARVLRVSNYGYTF. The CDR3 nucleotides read TGCAGTGCTAGAGTCTTACGTGTATCCAACTATGGCTACACCTTC.

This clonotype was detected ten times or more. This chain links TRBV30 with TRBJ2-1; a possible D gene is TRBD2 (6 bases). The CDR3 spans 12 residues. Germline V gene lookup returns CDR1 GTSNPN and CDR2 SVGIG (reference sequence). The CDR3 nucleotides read TGTGCGCAGAGCGGGCAGCACAATGAGCAGTTCTTC. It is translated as CAQSGQHNEQFF.

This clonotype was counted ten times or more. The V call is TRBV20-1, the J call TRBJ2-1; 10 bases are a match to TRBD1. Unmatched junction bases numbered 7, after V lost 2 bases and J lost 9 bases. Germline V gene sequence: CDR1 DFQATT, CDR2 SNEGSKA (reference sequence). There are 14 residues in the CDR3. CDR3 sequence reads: CSARTGTGVGEQFF. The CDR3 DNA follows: TGCAGTGCTAGAACTGGGACAGGGGTTGGTGAGCAGTTCTTC.

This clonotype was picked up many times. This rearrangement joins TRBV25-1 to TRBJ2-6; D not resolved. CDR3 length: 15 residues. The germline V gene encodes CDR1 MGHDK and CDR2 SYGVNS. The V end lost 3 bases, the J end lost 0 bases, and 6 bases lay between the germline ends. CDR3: CASSDPGSGANVLTF. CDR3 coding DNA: TGTGCCAGCAGTGATCCCGGCTCTGGGGCCAACGTCCTGACTTTC.

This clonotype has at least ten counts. Here the CDR3 reads CASSFGHGVYEQYF. The CDR3 coding sequence is TGTGCCAGCAGTTTCGGGCATGGGGTCTACGAGCAGTACTTC. V and J are TRBV12-3 or TRBV12-4 and TRBJ2-7, with no clear D. Trimming took 3 bases from V and 3 from J, leaving 12 bases between them. CDR3 size: 14 residues.

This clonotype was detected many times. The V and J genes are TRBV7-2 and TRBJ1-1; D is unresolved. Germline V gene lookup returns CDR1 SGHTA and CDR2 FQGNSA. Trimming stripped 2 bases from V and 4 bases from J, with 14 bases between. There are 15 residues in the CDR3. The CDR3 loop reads CASSLLNSIGTEAFF. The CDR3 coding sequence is TGTGCCAGCAGCTTATTAAATTCAATTGGCACTGAAGCTTTCTTT. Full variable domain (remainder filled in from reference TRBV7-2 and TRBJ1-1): GAGVSQSPSNKVTEKGKDVELRCDPISGHTALYWYRQSLGQGLEFLIYFQGNSAPDKSGLPSDRFSAERTGGSVSTLTIQRTQQEDSAVYLCASSLLNSIGTEAFFGQGTRLTVV.

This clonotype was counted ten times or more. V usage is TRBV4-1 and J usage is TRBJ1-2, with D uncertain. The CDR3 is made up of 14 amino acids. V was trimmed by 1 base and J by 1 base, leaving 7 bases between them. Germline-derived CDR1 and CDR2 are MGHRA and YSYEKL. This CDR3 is CASSQATDNYGYTF. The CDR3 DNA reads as TGCGCCAGCAGCCAAGCGACTGATAACTATGGCTACACCTTC.

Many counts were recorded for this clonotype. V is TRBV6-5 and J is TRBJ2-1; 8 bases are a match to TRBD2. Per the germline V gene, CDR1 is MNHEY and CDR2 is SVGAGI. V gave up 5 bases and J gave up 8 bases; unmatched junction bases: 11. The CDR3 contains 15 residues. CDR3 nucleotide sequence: TGTGCCAGCAGTCCTAACCGGGGGGGCCCCTATGAGCAGTTCTTC. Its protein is CASSPNRGGPYEQFF.

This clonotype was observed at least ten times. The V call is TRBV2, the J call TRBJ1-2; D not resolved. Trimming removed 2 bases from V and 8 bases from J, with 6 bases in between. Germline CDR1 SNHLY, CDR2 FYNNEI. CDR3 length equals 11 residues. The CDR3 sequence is CASSESLGYTF. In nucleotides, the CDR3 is TGTGCCAGCAGTGAAAGCTTGGGCTACACCTTC.

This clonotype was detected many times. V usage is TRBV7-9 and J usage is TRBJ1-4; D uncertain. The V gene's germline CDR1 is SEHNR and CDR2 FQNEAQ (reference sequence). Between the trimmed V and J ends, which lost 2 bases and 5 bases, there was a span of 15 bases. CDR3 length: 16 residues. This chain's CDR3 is CASSLQTALSNEKLFF. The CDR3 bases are TGTGCCAGCAGCTTACAGACCGCGCTCTCGAATGAAAAACTGTTTTTT.

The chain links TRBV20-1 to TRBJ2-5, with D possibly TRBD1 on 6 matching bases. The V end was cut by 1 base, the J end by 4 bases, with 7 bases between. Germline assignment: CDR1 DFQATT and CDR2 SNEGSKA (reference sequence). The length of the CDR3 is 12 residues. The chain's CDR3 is CSARGTVETQYF. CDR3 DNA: TGCAGTGCTAGAGGGACAGTAGAGACCCAGTACTTC.

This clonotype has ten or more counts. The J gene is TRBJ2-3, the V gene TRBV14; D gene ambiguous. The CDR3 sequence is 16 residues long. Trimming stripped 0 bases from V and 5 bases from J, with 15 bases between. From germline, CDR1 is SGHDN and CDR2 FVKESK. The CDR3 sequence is CASSQEELALGDTQYF. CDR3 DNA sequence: TGTGCCAGCAGCCAAGAAGAGTTGGCCTTGGGAGATACGCAGTATTTT.

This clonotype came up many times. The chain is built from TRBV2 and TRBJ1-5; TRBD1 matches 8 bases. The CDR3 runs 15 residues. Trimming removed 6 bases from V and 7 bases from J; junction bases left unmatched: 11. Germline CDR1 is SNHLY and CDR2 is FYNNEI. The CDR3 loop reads CASSGGQGEGQPQHF. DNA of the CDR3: TGTGCCAGCAGCGGTGGACAGGGTGAAGGGCAGCCCCAGCATTTT.

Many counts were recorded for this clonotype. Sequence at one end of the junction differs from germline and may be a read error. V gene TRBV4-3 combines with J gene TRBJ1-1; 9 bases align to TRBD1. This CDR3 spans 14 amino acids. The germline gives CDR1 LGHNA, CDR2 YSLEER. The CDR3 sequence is CASSQDRGNTEAFF. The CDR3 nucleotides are TGTGCCAGCAGTCAGGACAGGGGGAACACTGAAGCTTTCTTT.